The 7 T cell receptor beta chains given below trace back to one sample, sequenced in a study of T cell responses to AZD1222 COVID-19 vaccine. The method was immunoSEQ multiplex PCR; TCRdb's version includes in-frame clones alone and lacks a portion of them. This sample has 200,000 to 250,000 clones, with approximately 94% found just once. Here the sequenced sample was peripheral blood, taken on day 0 of MenACWY control vaccination. The receptors stem from an adult in good health.

The chain recombines TRBV6-5 with TRBJ2-2; 8 bases align to TRBD1. V lost 6 bases and J lost 7; bases outside the gene matches: 7. The CDR3 contains 14 residues. Germline lookup yields CDR1 MNHEY and CDR2 SVGAGI. The CDR3 region has the DNA TGTGCCAGCAGGCCGACAGGGGTGAACGGGGAGCTGTTTTTT. Translating it yields CASRPTGVNGELFF.

The J gene is TRBJ2-5, the V gene TRBV11-2; D not resolved. The germline gives CDR1 SGHAT, CDR2 FQNNGV. V was clipped by 1 base and J by 4 bases, with 7 bases between them. The CDR3 is 13 residues long. The CDR3: CASSLGVLETQYF. As DNA, the CDR3 is TGTGCCAGCAGCTTAGGGGTCCTAGAGACCCAGTACTTC.

The DNA of the CDR3 is TGTGCCAGCAGCTTGGCTACCCAGCCCCAGTTCTTC. The encoded protein is CASSLATQPQFF. The V gene is TRBV7-2, the J gene TRBJ2-1; D gene ambiguous. The CDR3 is 12 amino acids. Trimming shortened V by 3 bases and J by 13 bases, and 13 bases separated the two germline ends. Germline V gene data show CDR1 as SGHTA and CDR2 as FQGNSA.

J is TRBJ2-7 and V is TRBV14; no reliable D call. The germline gives CDR1 SGHDN, CDR2 FVKESK. This CDR3 comprises 14 residues. Trimming pared 0 bases from V and 4 bases from J, leaving 10 bases between. The CDR3 here is CASSQDQGFYEQYF. The CDR3 nucleotides are TGTGCCAGCAGCCAAGATCAAGGATTTTACGAGCAGTACTTC.

V is TRBV3-1 (or the pseudogene TRBV3-2) and J is TRBJ2-2; D is unresolved. V was pared by 4 bases and J by 1 base, with 13 bases between. The germline CDR1 and CDR2 sequences are LGHDT and YNNKEL (reference sequence). The CDR3 has 16 residues. DNA for the CDR3: TGTGCCAGCAGCCGAACCCAATCTTGGAACACCGGGGAGCTGTTTTTT. It codes for CASSRTQSWNTGELFF.

The chain links TRBV5-1 to TRBJ2-7; TRBD2 matches at 7 bases. Germline CDR1 SGHRS, CDR2 YFSETQ. V trimming: 1 base; J trimming: 7 bases; junction bases outside the gene matches: 11. This CDR3 is built from 15 residues. CDR3 in amino acids: CASSLSAGLGEEQYF. The DNA for the CDR3 is TGCGCCAGCAGCTTGTCAGCGGGGTTGGGAGAGGAGCAGTACTTC. Together with reference TRBV5-1 and TRBJ2-7, the CDR3 gives the full variable domain: KAGVTQTPRYLIKTRGQQVTLSCSPISGHRSVSWYQQTPGQGLQFLFEYFSETQRNKGNFPGRFSGRQFSNSRSEMNVSTLELGDSALYLCASSLSAGLGEEQYFGPGTRLTVT.

The CDR3 reads CASSPLHRGSTDTQYF. CDR3 in DNA: TGTGCCAGCAGCCCCCTCCACAGGGGCAGCACAGATACGCAGTATTTT. This chain connects TRBV3-1 (or the pseudogene TRBV3-2) to TRBJ2-3, with 7 positions matching TRBD1. Germline CDR1 is LGHDT and CDR2 is YNNKEL (reference sequence). This CDR3 has 16 amino acids. J gave up 0 bases and V 4 bases, and 7 bases lay outside the gene matches.